This TCR beta chain was obtained from a study of T cell responses to AZD1222 COVID-19 vaccine. On this clone: Its target is not known.

Points from the study as a whole: A mostly white British donor set with more females was recruited, and clonal diversity was possibly underestimated.

Trimming took off 4 bases at V and 1 base at J, with 11 bases between the two ends. This CDR3 has 15 amino acids. CDR1 MNHEY and CDR2 SVGAGI come from the germline V gene. TCRdb's table, derived via immunoSEQ multiplex PCR, lists solely in-frame clones and lacks some. The sample contains roughly 110,000 clones, 92% of which appear only once. Sequenced material: peripheral blood, taken 28 days after the second AZD1222 dose. The sequence came from an adult who received the AZD1222 COVID-19 vaccine. This rearrangement joins TRBV6-5 to TRBJ2-1, with D perhaps TRBD1 (5 bases). DNA of the CDR3: TGTGCCAGCAGTTCAAGGGGTGGTTCCTACAATGAGCAGTTCTTC. Translation: CASSSRGGSYNEQFF.